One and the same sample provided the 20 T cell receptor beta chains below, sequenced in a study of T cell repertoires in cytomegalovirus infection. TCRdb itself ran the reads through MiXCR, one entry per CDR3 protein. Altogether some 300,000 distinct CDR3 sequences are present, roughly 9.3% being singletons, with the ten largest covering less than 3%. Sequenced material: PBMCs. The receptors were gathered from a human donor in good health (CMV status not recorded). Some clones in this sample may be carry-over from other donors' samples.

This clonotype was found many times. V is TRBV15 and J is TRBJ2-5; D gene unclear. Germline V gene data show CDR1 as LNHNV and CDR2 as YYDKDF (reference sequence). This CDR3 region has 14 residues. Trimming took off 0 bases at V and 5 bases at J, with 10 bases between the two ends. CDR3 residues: CATSRDDRLETQYF. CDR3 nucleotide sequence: TGTGCCACCAGCAGAGATGACCGCTTGGAGACCCAGTACTTC.

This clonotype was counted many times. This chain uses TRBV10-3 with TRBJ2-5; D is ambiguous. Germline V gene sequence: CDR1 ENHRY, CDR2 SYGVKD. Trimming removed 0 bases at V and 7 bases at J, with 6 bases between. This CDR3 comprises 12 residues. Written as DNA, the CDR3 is TGTGCCATCAGTGAGTCTACCGGGACCCAGTACTTC. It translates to CAISESTGTQYF.

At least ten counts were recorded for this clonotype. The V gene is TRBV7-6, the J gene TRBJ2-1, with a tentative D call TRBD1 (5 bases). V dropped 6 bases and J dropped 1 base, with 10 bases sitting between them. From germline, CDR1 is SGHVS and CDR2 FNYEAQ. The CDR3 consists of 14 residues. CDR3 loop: CASSYTGSYNEQFF. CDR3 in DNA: TGTGCCAGCAGTTACACAGGATCCTACAATGAGCAGTTCTTC.

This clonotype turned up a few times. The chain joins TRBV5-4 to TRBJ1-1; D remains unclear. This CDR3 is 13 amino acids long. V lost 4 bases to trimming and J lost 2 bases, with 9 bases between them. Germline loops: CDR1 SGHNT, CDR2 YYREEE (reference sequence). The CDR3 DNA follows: TGTGCCAGCAGCCCAGGATTTAACACTGAAGCTTTCTTT. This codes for CASSPGFNTEAFF.

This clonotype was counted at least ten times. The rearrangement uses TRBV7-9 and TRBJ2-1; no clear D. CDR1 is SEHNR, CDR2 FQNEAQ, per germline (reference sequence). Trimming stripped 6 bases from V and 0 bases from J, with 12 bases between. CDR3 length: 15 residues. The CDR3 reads CASSPQRSSYNEQFF. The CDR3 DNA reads TGTGCCAGCAGTCCTCAGCGTAGCTCCTACAATGAGCAGTTCTTC. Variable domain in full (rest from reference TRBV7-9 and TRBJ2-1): DTGVSQNPRHKITKRGQNVTFRCDPISEHNRLYWYRQTLGQGPEFLTYFQNEAQLEKSRLLSDRFSAERPKGSFSTLEIQRTEQGDSAMYLCASSPQRSSYNEQFFGPGTRLTVL.

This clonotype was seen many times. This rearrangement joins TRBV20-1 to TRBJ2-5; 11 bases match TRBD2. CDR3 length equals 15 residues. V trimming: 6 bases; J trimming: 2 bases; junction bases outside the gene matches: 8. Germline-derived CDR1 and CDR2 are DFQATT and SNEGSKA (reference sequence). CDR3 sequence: CSAPSSGGVQETQYF. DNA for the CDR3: TGCAGTGCCCCGAGTAGCGGGGGGGTTCAAGAGACCCAGTACTTC.

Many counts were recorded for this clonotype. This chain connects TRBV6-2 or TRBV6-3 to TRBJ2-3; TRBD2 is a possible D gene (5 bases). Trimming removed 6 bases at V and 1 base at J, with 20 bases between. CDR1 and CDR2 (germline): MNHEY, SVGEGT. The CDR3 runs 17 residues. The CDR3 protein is CASRGLLNNPGTDTQYF. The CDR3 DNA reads TGTGCCAGCAGAGGACTTCTCAACAATCCCGGCACAGATACGCAGTATTTT.

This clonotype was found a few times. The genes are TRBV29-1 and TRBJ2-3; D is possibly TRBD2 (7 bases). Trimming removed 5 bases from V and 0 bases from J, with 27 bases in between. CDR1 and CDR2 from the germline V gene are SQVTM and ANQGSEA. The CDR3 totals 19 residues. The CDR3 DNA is TGCAGCGTTTCAAGAGGGTGGGGGGGGCCTTCACTCAGCACAGATACGCAGTATTTT. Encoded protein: CSVSRGWGGPSLSTDTQYF.

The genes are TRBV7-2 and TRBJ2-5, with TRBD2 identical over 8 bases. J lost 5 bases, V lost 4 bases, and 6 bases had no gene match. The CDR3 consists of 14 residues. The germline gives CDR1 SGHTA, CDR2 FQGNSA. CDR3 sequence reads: CASSSGLEAETQYF. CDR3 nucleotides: TGTGCCAGCAGCTCGGGACTAGAGGCCGAGACCCAGTACTTC. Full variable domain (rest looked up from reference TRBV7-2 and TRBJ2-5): GAGVSQSPSNKVTEKGKDVELRCDPISGHTALYWYRQSLGQGLEFLIYFQGNSAPDKSGLPSDRFSAERTGGSVSTLTIQRTQQEDSAVYLCASSSGLEAETQYFGPGTRLLVL.

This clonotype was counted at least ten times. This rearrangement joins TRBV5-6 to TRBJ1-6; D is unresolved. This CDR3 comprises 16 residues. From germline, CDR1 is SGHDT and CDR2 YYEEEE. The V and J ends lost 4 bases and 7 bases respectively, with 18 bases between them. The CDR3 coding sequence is TGTGCCAGCAGCCCACGTGGAAGCCCTCGGAATTCACCCCTCCACTTT. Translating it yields CASSPRGSPRNSPLHF.

Written as DNA, the CDR3 is TGTGCCTCTCCAAAGCGGGGGGACCTCGGCGAGCAGTACTTC. It is translated as CASPKRGDLGEQYF. This rearrangement joins TRBV19 to TRBJ2-7; 9 nucleotides match TRBD2. Germline loops: CDR1 LNHDA, CDR2 SQIVND (reference sequence). The CDR3 spans 14 residues. The junction had 14 bases not matched to a gene; V was cut back by 11 bases and J by 6 bases.

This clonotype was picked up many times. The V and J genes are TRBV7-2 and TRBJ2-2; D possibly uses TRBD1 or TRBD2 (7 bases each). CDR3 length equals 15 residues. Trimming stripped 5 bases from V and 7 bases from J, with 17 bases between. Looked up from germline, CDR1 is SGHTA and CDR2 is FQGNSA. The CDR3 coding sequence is TGTGCCAGCAGCCCCCAGGGGGGGGGTAGCGGGGAGCTGTTTTTT. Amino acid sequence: CASSPQGGGSGELFF.

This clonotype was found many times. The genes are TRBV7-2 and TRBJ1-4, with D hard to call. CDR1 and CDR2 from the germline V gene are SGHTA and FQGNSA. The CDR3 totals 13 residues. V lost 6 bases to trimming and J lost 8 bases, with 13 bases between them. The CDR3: CASSYSLGEKLFF. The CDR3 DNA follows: TGTGCCAGCAGTTATTCTTTAGGGGAAAAACTGTTTTTT.

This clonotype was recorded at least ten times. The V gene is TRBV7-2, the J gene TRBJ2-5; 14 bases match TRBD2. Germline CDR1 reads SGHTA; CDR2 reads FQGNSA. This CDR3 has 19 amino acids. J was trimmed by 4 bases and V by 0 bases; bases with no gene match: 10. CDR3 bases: TGTGCCAGCAGCTTAGCACCCTGGGCGACTAGCGGGGGGGGAGAGACCCAGTACTTC. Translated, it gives CASSLAPWATSGGGETQYF. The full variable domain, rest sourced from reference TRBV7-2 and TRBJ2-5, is GAGVSQSPSNKVTEKGKDVELRCDPISGHTALYWYRQSLGQGLEFLIYFQGNSAPDKSGLPSDRFSAERTGGSVSTLTIQRTQQEDSAVYLCASSLAPWATSGGGETQYFGPGTRLLVL.

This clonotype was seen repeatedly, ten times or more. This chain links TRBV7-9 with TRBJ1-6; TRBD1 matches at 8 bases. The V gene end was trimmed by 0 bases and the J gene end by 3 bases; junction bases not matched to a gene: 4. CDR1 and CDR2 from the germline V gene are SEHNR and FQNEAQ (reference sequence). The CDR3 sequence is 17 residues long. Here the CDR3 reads CASSLAPGGLYNSPLHF. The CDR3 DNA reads TGTGCCAGCAGCTTAGCTCCAGGGGGCCTCTATAATTCACCCCTCCACTTT.

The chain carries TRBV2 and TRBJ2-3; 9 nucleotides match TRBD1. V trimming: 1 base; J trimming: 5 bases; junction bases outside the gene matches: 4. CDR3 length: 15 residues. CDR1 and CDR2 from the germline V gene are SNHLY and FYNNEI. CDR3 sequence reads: CASSEGQGGRDTQYF. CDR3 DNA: TGTGCCAGCAGTGAAGGACAGGGGGGTCGAGATACGCAGTATTTT.

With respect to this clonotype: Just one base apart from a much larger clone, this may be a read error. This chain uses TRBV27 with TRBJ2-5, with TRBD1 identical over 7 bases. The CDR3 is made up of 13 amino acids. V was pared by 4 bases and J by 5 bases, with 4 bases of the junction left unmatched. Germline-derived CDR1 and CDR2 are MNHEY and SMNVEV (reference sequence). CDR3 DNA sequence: TGTGCCAGCAGTTCCAGGGGGTGGGAGACCCAGTACTTC. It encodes CASSSRGWETQYF.

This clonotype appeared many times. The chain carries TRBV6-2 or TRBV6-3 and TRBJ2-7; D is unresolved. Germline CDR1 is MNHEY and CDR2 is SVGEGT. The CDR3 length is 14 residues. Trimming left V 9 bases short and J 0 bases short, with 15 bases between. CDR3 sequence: CARPNCWGSYEQYV. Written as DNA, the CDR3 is TGTGCCAGGCCGAACTGTTGGGGCTCCTACGAGCAGTACGTC.

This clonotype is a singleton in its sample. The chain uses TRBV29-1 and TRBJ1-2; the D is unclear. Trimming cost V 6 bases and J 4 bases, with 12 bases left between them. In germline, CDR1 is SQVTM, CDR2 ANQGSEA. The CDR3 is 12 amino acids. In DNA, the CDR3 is TGCAGCGTCCACCCCGGCCCCTATGGCTACACCTTC. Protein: CSVHPGPYGYTF.

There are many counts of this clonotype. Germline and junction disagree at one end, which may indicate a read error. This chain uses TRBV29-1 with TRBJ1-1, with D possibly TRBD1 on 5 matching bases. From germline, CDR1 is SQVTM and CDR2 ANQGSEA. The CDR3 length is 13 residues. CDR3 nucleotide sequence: TGCAGCGTTCAAGACAGCCCAGGGTCTGAAGCTTTCTTT. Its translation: CSVQDSPGSEAFF. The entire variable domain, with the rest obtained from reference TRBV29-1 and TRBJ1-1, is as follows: SAVISQKPSRDICQRGTSLTIQCQVDSQVTMMFWYRQQPGQSLTLIATANQGSEATYESGFVIDKFPISRPNLTFSTLTVSNMSPEDSSIYLCSVQDSPGSEAFFGQGTRLTVV.